This record looks at one T cell receptor (beta chain) sequence and its context. No antigen is known for it. Using immunoSEQ multiplex PCR, the repertoire was profiled, and TCRdb retains in-frame clones only, with some absent. The sample contains about 140,000 clones, around nine tenths of which appear only once. This entry belongs to a study of T cell responses to AZD1222 COVID-19 vaccine. Study-wide points: With two AZD1222 doses given, Spike-specific TCR breadth and depth both rose.

The V gene end was trimmed by 3 bases and the J gene end by 8 bases; junction bases not matched to a gene: 7. Germline lookup yields CDR1 KGHSH and CDR2 LQKENI. The length of the CDR3 is 14 residues. This TCR was sampled from an adult who received the AZD1222 COVID-19 vaccine. The J gene is TRBJ1-2, the V gene TRBV18; TRBD1 agrees at 9 bases. The sequences come from peripheral blood, collected 28 days after the second AZD1222 dose. The chain's CDR3 is CASSPSGQGVGYTF. In DNA form, the CDR3 reads TGTGCCAGCTCACCGTCGGGACAGGGTGTCGGCTACACCTTC.